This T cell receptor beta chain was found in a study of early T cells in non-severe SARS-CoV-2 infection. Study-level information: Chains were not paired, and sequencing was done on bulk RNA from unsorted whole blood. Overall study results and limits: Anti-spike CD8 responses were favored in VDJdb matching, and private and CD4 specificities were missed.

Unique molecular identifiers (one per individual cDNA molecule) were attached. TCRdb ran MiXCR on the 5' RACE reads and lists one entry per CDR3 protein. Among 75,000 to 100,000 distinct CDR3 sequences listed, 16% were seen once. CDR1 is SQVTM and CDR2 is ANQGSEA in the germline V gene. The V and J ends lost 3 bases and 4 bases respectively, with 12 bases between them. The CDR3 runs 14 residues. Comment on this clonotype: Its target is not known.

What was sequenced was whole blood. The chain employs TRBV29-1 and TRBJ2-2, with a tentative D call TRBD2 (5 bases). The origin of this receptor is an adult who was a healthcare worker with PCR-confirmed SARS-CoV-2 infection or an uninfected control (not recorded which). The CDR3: CSVDGGLSTGELFF. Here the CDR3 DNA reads TGCAGCGTTGACGGCGGGTTAAGCACCGGGGAGCTGTTTTTT.